What follows is one TCR beta chain and its context. The antigen is not known. With 60 Vbeta and 13 Jbeta primers, the PCR was carried out. The protocol was immunoSEQ multiplex PCR, while the TCRdb copy is restricted to in-frame clones and leaves out a portion. Of about 130,000 clones in the sample, 70% to 80% were seen once. Nominally healthy donors provided the samples, though records likely missed some immune exposures. This entry is derived from a study of cytomegalovirus exposure and HLA in healthy donors. Across the study: In a previous analysis, more than 90 million unique TCR beta sequences were found from some 180 million T cells. Study-wide points: About 180 TCR beta chains were listed as cytomegalovirus-associated. According to an earlier analysis, most TCR beta V segments yielded productive rearrangements about 90% or about 30% of the time.

Germline V gives CDR1 SGHVS, CDR2 FNYEAQ. The CDR3 totals 15 residues. V lost 5 bases to trimming and J lost 8 bases, with 16 bases between them. Sequencing was carried out using PBMCs. This rearrangement joins TRBV7-6 to TRBJ1-6, with unresolved D. The TCR sequence derives from a human donor in good health. In nucleotides, the CDR3 is TGTGCCAGCAGCATATACCCCGGTTTTGATTCACCCCTCCACTTT. Protein: CASSIYPGFDSPLHF. The full variable domain, with the rest looked up from reference TRBV7-6 and TRBJ1-6, is GAGVSQSPRYKVTKRGQDVALRCDPISGHVSLYWYRQALGQGPEFLTYFNYEAQQDKSGLPNDRFSAERPEGSISTLTIQRTEQRDSAMYRCASSIYPGFDSPLHFGNGTRLTVT.